This TCR beta chain came from a study of control samples from healthy donors and cancer patients. The germline V gene has CDR1 KGHDR and CDR2 SFDVKD. The CDR3 runs 13 residues. V dropped 4 bases and J dropped 12 bases, with 17 bases sitting between them. Repertoires were generated with immunoSEQ multiplex PCR, while TCRdb's copy carries only in-frame clones and drops some. The sample comprises about 190,000 clones, about 91% of which are singletons, and 1.8% rests with the top ten. The source is a man aged 30 to 39 in good health. This sequence joins TRBV24-1 and TRBJ1-1; a weak D match, TRBD1 (6 bases). The source material was blood. This chain's CDR3 is CATSENPGTFPFF. The DNA of the CDR3 is TGTGCCACCAGTGAGAATCCCGGGACATTCCCTTTCTTT.